Below are 2 T cell receptor beta chains sequenced from a single sample in a study of shared T cell receptors in the human thymus. Sequenced by immunoSEQ multiplex PCR; TCRdb stores in-frame clones only, minus some. The data contain almost 550,000 clones, roughly 74% of them singletons. Separately, the same data were catalogued under a study of human thymus T cells.

Source material: thymocytes. The receptors shown here come from a boy under three years old with a congenital heart defect.

Only a few counts were recorded for this clone. Written as DNA, the CDR3 is TGTGCCAGCAGCTTGGTGGCTAGCGTCCCCTACAATGAGCAGTTCTTC. Its translation is CASSLVASVPYNEQFF. The V call is TRBV5-6, the J call TRBJ2-1; tentatively, D is TRBD2 (6 bases). V was pared by 0 bases and J by 2 bases, with 12 bases between. Germline CDR1 reads SGHDT; CDR2 reads YYEEEE. The CDR3 extends over 16 amino acids.

This chain links TRBV5-6 with TRBJ1-2; 7 bases agree with TRBD1. Trimming removed 2 bases from V and 1 base from J; junction bases left unmatched: 11. Per germline, CDR1 SGHDT and CDR2 YYEEEE. The CDR3 sequence is 17 residues long. Here the CDR3 reads CASSFGNRGWGNYGYTF. In nucleotides, the CDR3 is TGTGCCAGCAGCTTCGGGAACAGGGGATGGGGTAACTATGGCTACACCTTC. Full variable domain (rest looked up from reference TRBV5-6 and TRBJ1-2): DAGVTQSPTHLIKTRGQQVTLRCSPKSGHDTVSWYQQALGQGPQFIFQYYEEEERQRGNFPDRFSGHQFPNYSSELNVNALLLGDSALYLCASSFGNRGWGNYGYTFGSGTRLTVV.